Each of the 28 T cell receptor beta chains below was sequenced from the same sample in a study of cytomegalovirus exposure and HLA in healthy donors. 60 Vbeta and 13 Jbeta primers were used in PCR. TCRdb's copy holds only in-frame clones and misses some; the assay was immunoSEQ multiplex PCR. The repertoire holds 150,000 to 180,000 clones, with about three quarters as singletons. The sample comprised PBMCs. The receptors here all came from a man between 18 and 29 years old in good health and CMV-seronegative.

This clone was seen only once. This rearrangement joins TRBV5-6 to TRBJ2-1; TRBD1 agrees at 8 bases. The CDR3 is 15 residues long. The junction had 4 bases not matched to a gene; V was cut back by 3 bases and J by 2 bases. Germline CDR1 reads SGHDT; CDR2 reads YYEEEE. CDR3 nucleotide sequence: TGTGCCAGCAGCTCGGACAGGGTCACCTACAATGAGCAGTTCTTC. This codes for CASSSDRVTYNEQFF.

This sequence joins TRBV6-4 and TRBJ2-3, with TRBD2 matching 7 bases. CDR1 is MRHNA, CDR2 SNTAGT, per germline. The CDR3 contains 15 residues. The ends lost 6 bases at V and 1 base at J; junction bases unmatched: 7. The CDR3 protein is CASSRAGEGTDTQYF. The CDR3 coding sequence is TGTGCCAGCAGCCGTGCGGGAGAGGGCACAGATACGCAGTATTTT.

The chain joins TRBV29-1 to TRBJ2-7; 9 bases are a match to TRBD1. Trimming cost V 7 bases and J 5 bases; bases outside gene matches: 12. The CDR3 totals 14 residues. CDR1 is SQVTM and CDR2 is ANQGSEA in the germline V gene. The CDR3 coding sequence is TGCAGCGCGGAACCGGGACAGGGATTAAACGAGCAGTACTTC. Its translation is CSAEPGQGLNEQYF.

This clone was observed a few times. The chain combines TRBV4-3 with TRBJ2-7, with D tentatively TRBD1 (6 bases). Trimming shortened V by 3 bases and J by 0 bases, and 18 bases separated the two germline ends. Germline assignment: CDR1 LGHNA and CDR2 YSLEER. This CDR3 has 17 amino acids. The CDR3 nucleotides are TGCGCCAGCAGCCACCTCCTGGGGGACAAGAGCTCCTACGAGCAGTACTTC. This sequence encodes CASSHLLGDKSSYEQYF.

V is TRBV5-6 and J is TRBJ1-2; D possibly corresponds to TRBD1 (5 bases). Between the trimmed V and J ends, which lost 4 bases and 5 bases, there was a span of 15 bases. This CDR3 spans 14 amino acids. The V gene's germline CDR1 is SGHDT and CDR2 YYEEEE. CDR3 sequence: CASSPPGGRYGYTF. The CDR3 DNA is TGTGCCAGCAGCCCTCCGGGGGGGAGGTATGGCTACACCTTC.

J is TRBJ1-1 and V is TRBV7-9; 8 positions match TRBD1. V lost 4 bases, J lost 5 bases, and 15 bases stayed unmatched. From germline, CDR1 is SEHNR and CDR2 FQNEAQ (reference sequence). The CDR3 is made up of 17 amino acids. The CDR3 nucleotides are TGTGCCAGCAGCTCCTTCGGGACAGGCGTAGGTCGGACTGAAGCTTTCTTT. Its protein is CASSSFGTGVGRTEAFF.

The J gene is TRBJ2-1, the V gene TRBV25-1, with 11 bases aligning to TRBD2. The ends lost 3 bases at V and 4 bases at J; junction bases unmatched: 8. CDR3 size: 17 residues. CDR1 is MGHDK and CDR2 is SYGVNS in the germline V gene. CDR3 in amino acids: CASSDFTGTSGYNEQFF. CDR3 nucleotide sequence: TGTGCCAGCAGTGACTTTACCGGGACTAGCGGATACAATGAGCAGTTCTTC.

The V call is TRBV10-3, the J call TRBJ1-5; possibly TRBD1 for D (6 bases). Per the germline V gene, CDR1 is ENHRY and CDR2 is SYGVKD. The V end was cut by 0 bases, the J end by 0 bases, with 12 bases between. This CDR3 is built from 17 residues. The DNA for the CDR3 is TGTGCCATCAGTGAGTCGATTACAGGGACTAGCAATCAGCCCCAGCATTTT. Translated: CAISESITGTSNQPQHF.

The chain combines TRBV10-3 with TRBJ2-5; possible D gene TRBD2, 5 bases. Trimming left V 11 bases short and J 5 bases short, with 15 bases between. Per the germline V gene, CDR1 is ENHRY and CDR2 is SYGVKD. The CDR3 covers 12 residues. The CDR3 sequence is CASRAGGETQYF. CDR3 DNA: TGTGCCTCCCGGGCGGGTGGGGAGACCCAGTACTTC.

V gene TRBV4-3 combines with J gene TRBJ1-2; D is unclear. The CDR3 is made up of 16 amino acids. The ends were cut back, 4 bases at V and 0 bases at J, with 15 bases in the middle. Per germline, CDR1 LGHNA and CDR2 YSLEER. In DNA, the CDR3 is TGCGCCAGCAGCCCGAGGCCAGACGGGACTAACTATGGCTACACCTTC. It specifies CASSPRPDGTNYGYTF.

V is TRBV6-5 and J is TRBJ2-5, with 12 nucleotides matching TRBD2. The assigned J gene may be wrong: the sequence end matches TRBJ2-7 better. The germline CDR1 and CDR2 sequences are MNHEY and SVGAGI. The CDR3 spans 15 residues. CDR3 DNA: TGTGCCAGCAGTTACGGGCCGGGACTAGCGGGCGAGCAGTACTTC. Amino acid sequence: CASSYGPGLAGEQYF.

The chain combines TRBV6-1 with TRBJ1-5; 7 bases are a match to TRBD1. V shed 6 bases, J shed 5 bases, and the junction held 7 bases outside the gene matches. This CDR3 comprises 14 residues. Germline CDR1 is MNHNS and CDR2 is SASEGT. CDR3 sequence reads: CASRLTGSDQPQHF. The DNA for the CDR3 is TGTGCCAGCAGATTGACAGGGAGCGATCAGCCCCAGCATTTT.

The genes are TRBV13 and TRBJ2-2; the D is unclear. CDR1 and CDR2 (germline): PRHDT, FYEKMQ (reference sequence). V lost 5 bases and J 4 bases, leaving 11 bases between the germline ends. The CDR3 totals 14 residues. The CDR3 nucleotides read TGTGCCAGCAGCCTGCGAGCGTCCACCGGGGAGCTGTTTTTT. Translated, it gives CASSLRASTGELFF.

This chain connects TRBV7-2 to TRBJ1-4, with TRBD1 as a possible D gene (5 bases). The V end was cut by 6 bases, the J end by 7 bases, with 15 bases between. This CDR3 region has 14 residues. Per germline, CDR1 SGHTA and CDR2 FQGNSA. CDR3 nucleotides: TGTGCCAGCAGACAACAGGACGGGAGTGAAAAACTGTTTTTT. It specifies CASRQQDGSEKLFF.

CDR3 DNA: TGTGCCAGCAGCTTAGAGGGAGGGGCCGGGGTGTATGAGCAGTTCTTC. This encodes CASSLEGGAGVYEQFF. This rearrangement joins TRBV7-2 to TRBJ2-1, with 7 bases fitting TRBD2. The CDR3 spans 16 residues. Germline values: CDR1 SGHTA, CDR2 FQGNSA. V gave up 1 base and J gave up 8 bases; unmatched junction bases: 11. The complete variable domain, with remaining parts taken from reference TRBV7-2 and TRBJ2-1, reads GAGVSQSPSNKVTEKGKDVELRCDPISGHTALYWYRQSLGQGLEFLIYFQGNSAPDKSGLPSDRFSAERTGGSVSTLTIQRTQQEDSAVYLCASSLEGGAGVYEQFFGPGTRLTVL.

V is TRBV5-1 and J is TRBJ1-2; no firm D call. The CDR3 extends over 14 amino acids. Germline loops: CDR1 SGHRS, CDR2 YFSETQ. Between the trimmed V and J ends, which lost 4 bases and 1 base, there was a span of 11 bases. The CDR3 DNA sequence: TGCGCCAGCAGCCCTAACTCCGGTAACTATGGCTACACCTTC. Its protein is CASSPNSGNYGYTF. Based on the CDR3 plus reference TRBV5-1 and TRBJ1-2, the full variable domain is KAGVTQTPRYLIKTRGQQVTLSCSPISGHRSVSWYQQTPGQGLQFLFEYFSETQRNKGNFPGRFSGRQFSNSRSEMNVSTLELGDSALYLCASSPNSGNYGYTFGSGTRLTVV.

The chain recombines TRBV10-3 with TRBJ1-1; D call uncertain. This CDR3 comprises 13 residues. Trimming stripped 2 bases from V and 0 bases from J, with 4 bases between. Per germline, CDR1 ENHRY and CDR2 SYGVKD. The CDR3 sequence: CAISETLNTEAFF. The DNA of the CDR3 is TGTGCCATCAGTGAGACTCTGAACACTGAAGCTTTCTTT.

The chain couples TRBV25-1 to TRBJ2-1; a weak D match, TRBD2 (6 bases). V was cut by 8 bases and J by 3 bases, with 8 bases left in between. The CDR3 runs 12 residues. Germline loops: CDR1 MGHDK, CDR2 SYGVNS. This CDR3 reads CASGGNYNEQFF. CDR3 bases: TGTGCCAGCGGCGGGAACTACAATGAGCAGTTCTTC.

A remark on this clone: Germline and junction disagree at one end, which may indicate a read error. The chain couples TRBV7-9 to TRBJ2-1; the match to TRBD2 covers 12 bases. The CDR3 sequence is 18 residues long. The germline V gene has CDR1 SEHNR and CDR2 FQNEAQ (reference sequence). The CDR3 region has the DNA TGTTCCAGCAGCCTCCTAGCGGGAGGGCCGGGCTCCTACAATGAGCAGTTCTTC. It specifies CSSSLLAGGPGSYNEQFF. Complete variable domain (other parts from reference TRBV7-9 and TRBJ2-1): DTGVSQNPRHKITKRGQNVTFRCDPISEHNRLYWYRQTLGQGPEFLTYFQNEAQLEKSRLLSDRFSAERPKGSFSTLEIQRTEQGDSAMYLCSSSLLAGGPGSYNEQFFGPGTRLTVL.

The chain carries TRBV6-1 and TRBJ1-5; D call uncertain. The CDR3 is 14 residues long. Germline values: CDR1 MNHNS, CDR2 SASEGT. V was clipped by 2 bases and J by 5 bases, with 10 bases between them. CDR3 in DNA: TGTGCCAGCAGTGAACGGCGGCTCCATCAGCCCCAGCATTTT. Protein product: CASSERRLHQPQHF.

This clone showed up just once. V is TRBV5-1 and J is TRBJ1-2, with D maybe TRBD1 (5 bases). Germline V CDR1 and CDR2: SGHRS, YFSETQ. The CDR3 extends over 15 amino acids. V lost 4 bases and J lost 1, with 14 bases in between. CDR3: CASSPLGASNYGYTF. Here the CDR3 DNA reads TGCGCCAGCAGCCCCTTAGGGGCCAGTAACTATGGCTACACCTTC.

The chain employs TRBV5-5 and TRBJ2-7; unclear D gene. The CDR3 contains 12 residues. In germline, CDR1 is SGHKS, CDR2 YYEKEE (reference sequence). The V end was cut by 6 bases, the J end by 6 bases, with 13 bases between. CDR3: CASTSWRGEQYF. In DNA, the CDR3 is TGTGCCAGCACCTCTTGGAGAGGCGAGCAGTACTTC.

V and J are TRBV5-4 and TRBJ2-5; TRBD2 agrees at 7 bases. The CDR3 extends over 16 amino acids. CDR1 and CDR2 (germline): SGHNT, YYREEE (reference sequence). V shed 2 bases and J 1 base; nucleotides not matched to a gene: 8. CDR3 loop: CASSFRRGIGQETQYF. DNA of the CDR3: TGTGCCAGCAGCTTCCGGCGGGGGATCGGCCAAGAGACCCAGTACTTC.

In its sample, this clone was seen a few times. The chain links TRBV7-2 to TRBJ2-7; D is undetermined. This CDR3 spans 13 amino acids. Trimming stripped 2 bases from V and 4 bases from J, with 9 bases between. CDR1 SGHTA and CDR2 FQGNSA come from the germline V gene. CDR3 sequence reads: CASSLPQRYEQYF. CDR3 bases: TGTGCCAGCAGCTTACCTCAGAGGTACGAGCAGTACTTC.

This clone was recorded a few times. The chain couples TRBV28 to TRBJ1-5, with no clear D. Germline CDR1 MDHEN, CDR2 SYDVKM. V lost 2 bases and J lost 4, with 18 bases in between. The CDR3 extends over 17 amino acids. The CDR3 DNA follows: TGTGCCAGCAGTTTAGGGAGCATTTATCCGAGAAATCAGCCCCAGCATTTT. Its translation is CASSLGSIYPRNQPQHF.

The rearrangement joins TRBV4-1 to TRBJ2-1; D is perhaps TRBD2 (6 bases). V was pared by 1 base and J by 4 bases, with 11 bases between. Germline V gene sequence: CDR1 MGHRA, CDR2 YSYEKL. The CDR3 loop spans 15 amino acids. CDR3 sequence: CASSQGGIGYNEQFF. Written as DNA, the CDR3 is TGCGCCAGCAGCCAAGGCGGGATCGGTTACAATGAGCAGTTCTTC.

The chain is built from TRBV7-2 and TRBJ1-4; 10 bases are shared with TRBD1. V lost 5 bases, J lost 6 bases, and 3 bases stayed unmatched. The V gene's germline CDR1 is SGHTA and CDR2 FQGNSA. The CDR3 is made up of 14 amino acids. The CDR3 DNA is TGTGCCAGCAGCCGAGACAGGGGGCATGAAAAACTGTTTTTT. As protein: CASSRDRGHEKLFF. The full variable domain, its missing parts supplied by reference TRBV7-2 and TRBJ1-4, is GAGVSQSPSNKVTEKGKDVELRCDPISGHTALYWYRQSLGQGLEFLIYFQGNSAPDKSGLPSDRFSAERTGGSVSTLTIQRTQQEDSAVYLCASSRDRGHEKLFFGSGTQLSVL.

The V gene is TRBV7-9, the J gene TRBJ2-1; 7 bases are a match to TRBD2. Trimming at V came to 5 bases and at J to 2 bases, leaving 6 bases not matched to a gene. The CDR3 totals 15 residues. Germline-derived CDR1 and CDR2 are SEHNR and FQNEAQ (reference sequence). The CDR3 here is CASSGGSVAYNEQFF. CDR3 nucleotides: TGTGCCAGCAGCGGCGGGAGCGTGGCCTACAATGAGCAGTTCTTC.